The 29 T cell receptor beta chains presented below share a single source sample, sequenced in a study of T cells after yellow fever vaccination. A single record per CDR3 protein comes from TCRdb applying MiXCR to the 5' RACE reads. The sample contains over 300,000 distinct CDR3 sequences, 4.1% of which appear only once. Sample: PBMCs, taken 5 days after the yellow fever booster vaccination. These TCRs come from a man between 18 and 35 years old who received the YFV17D yellow fever vaccine.

The chain has TRBV27 and TRBJ1-2; D remains ambiguous. CDR3 size: 14 residues. Germline V lookup: CDR1 MNHEY, CDR2 SMNVEV (reference sequence). The germline V and J ends were trimmed by 7 bases and 2 bases, with 14 bases remaining between them. The CDR3 region has the DNA TGTGCCAGCACCCCTTCGACACAAAACTATGGCTACACCTTC. Translated: CASTPSTQNYGYTF.

This clonotype has more than one count but fewer than ten. A read error may explain this, as a much larger clone is one base away. The V gene is TRBV2, the J gene TRBJ2-5; D ambiguous. V was shortened by 8 bases and J by 5 bases, with 9 bases between the two germline ends. The CDR3 consists of 11 residues. CDR1 is SNHLY, CDR2 FYNNEI, per germline. In DNA form, the CDR3 reads TGTGCCAGCGGCCCCGGGGAGACCCAGTACTTC. This translates into CASGPGETQYF.

This clonotype was found many times. This chain connects TRBV5-1 to TRBJ2-2, with 7 bases identical to TRBD1. This CDR3 has 16 amino acids. Trimming cost V 7 bases and J 1 base; bases outside gene matches: 10. Per the germline V gene, CDR1 is SGHRS and CDR2 is YFSETQ. The DNA of the CDR3 is TGCGCCAGCGGCCTACGACAGGGACAGAACACCGGGGAGCTGTTTTTT. This encodes CASGLRQGQNTGELFF. Supplemented by reference TRBV5-1 and TRBJ2-2, the full variable domain reads KAGVTQTPRYLIKTRGQQVTLSCSPISGHRSVSWYQQTPGQGLQFLFEYFSETQRNKGNFPGRFSGRQFSNSRSEMNVSTLELGDSALYLCASGLRQGQNTGELFFGEGSRLTVL.

This chain connects TRBV19 to TRBJ2-1, with TRBD2 identical over 10 bases. Germline CDR1 and CDR2: LNHDA and SQIVND (reference sequence). The CDR3 runs 14 residues. J lost 3 bases, V lost 7 bases, and 3 bases had no gene match. The DNA for the CDR3 is TGTGCCAGTACAGCGGGGGGGGTCTACAATGAGCAGTTCTTC. Protein sequence: CASTAGGVYNEQFF.

The chain employs TRBV20-1 and TRBJ2-3; the D gene could be TRBD1 or TRBD2 (5 bases each). The CDR3 runs to 12 residues. V was trimmed by 3 bases and J by 6 bases, leaving 10 bases between them. Germline CDR1 is DFQATT and CDR2 is SNEGSKA (reference sequence). CDR3 region: CSARGTADTQYF. CDR3 bases: TGCAGTGCTAGGGGGACGGCGGATACGCAGTATTTT.

The V call is TRBV4-2, the J call TRBJ1-5; 7 bases are a match to TRBD1. The CDR3 has 14 amino acids. J lost 6 bases, V lost 2 bases, and 4 bases had no gene match. Per the germline V gene, CDR1 is LGHNA and CDR2 is YNFKEQ. The CDR3 is CASSQPDRVQPQHF. CDR3 nucleotides: TGTGCCAGCAGCCAACCCGACAGGGTTCAGCCCCAGCATTTT.

At least ten counts were recorded for this clonotype. The CDR3 spells CASSLVGGNQPQHF. The CDR3 nucleotides are TGCGCCAGCAGCTTGGTTGGCGGAAATCAGCCCCAGCATTTT. V gene TRBV5-1 combines with J gene TRBJ1-5; no clear D gene. The V and J ends lost 0 bases and 4 bases respectively, with 8 bases between them. This CDR3 is 14 amino acids long. In germline, CDR1 is SGHRS, CDR2 YFSETQ.

This clonotype has only a few counts. The V gene is TRBV5-5, the J gene TRBJ2-7; D is undetermined. The CDR3 runs to 14 residues. CDR1 is SGHKS, CDR2 YYEKEE, per germline (reference sequence). V was shortened by 4 bases and J by 2 bases, with 13 bases between the two germline ends. CDR3 bases: TGTGCCAGCAGCCTTTCCTTCACCCCCTACGAGCAGTACGTC. Its protein product is CASSLSFTPYEQYV.

The chain recombines TRBV7-2 with TRBJ1-6; D possibly corresponds to TRBD1 (5 bases). Germline V gene sequence: CDR1 SGHTA, CDR2 FQGNSA. V gave up 5 bases and J gave up 7 bases, with 15 bases separating them. The CDR3 is made up of 15 amino acids. The CDR3 DNA sequence: TGTGCCAGCAGCAGCGTTGGGTGGGACAATTCACCCCTCCACTTT. It is translated as CASSSVGWDNSPLHF. Combining the CDR3 with reference TRBV7-2 and TRBJ1-6 gives the whole variable domain GAGVSQSPSNKVTEKGKDVELRCDPISGHTALYWYRQSLGQGLEFLIYFQGNSAPDKSGLPSDRFSAERTGGSVSTLTIQRTQQEDSAVYLCASSSVGWDNSPLHFGNGTRLTVT.

J is TRBJ2-7 and V is TRBV21-1. TRBV21-1 is deemed a pseudogene. The CDR3 totals 13 residues. The CDR3 spells CASSKVGRKEQYF. CDR3 DNA sequence: TGTGCCAGCAGCAAAGTTGGCAGGAAGGAGCAGTACTTC.

This clonotype was detected only a few times. The V call is TRBV5-1, the J call TRBJ2-2, with D possibly matching TRBD1 (5 bases). This CDR3 is 15 amino acids long. CDR1 and CDR2 (germline): SGHRS, YFSETQ. The V gene lost 4 bases and the J gene lost 6 bases, with 16 bases spanning the gap. For the CDR3, the DNA is TGCGCCAGCAGCCGAATGTCAGGGTTGGCCGGGGAGCTGTTTTTT. Protein sequence: CASSRMSGLAGELFF.

This clonotype was detected many times. This chain uses TRBV6-1 with TRBJ2-2; D remains ambiguous. The germline V gene encodes CDR1 MNHNS and CDR2 SASEGT. The CDR3 covers 13 residues. The V and J ends lost 6 bases and 4 bases respectively, with 9 bases between them. The CDR3 region has the DNA TGTGCCAGCAGGACACCATTCACCGGGGAGCTGTTTTTT. Encoded protein: CASRTPFTGELFF.

The sample holds many counts of this clonotype. The chain uses TRBV5-1 and TRBJ1-6, with 8 bases that match TRBD1. The CDR3 spans 14 residues. V shed 4 bases and J 8 bases; nucleotides not matched to a gene: 5. CDR1 and CDR2 (germline): SGHRS, YFSETQ. The CDR3 loop reads CASSVDRGHSPLHF. DNA for the CDR3: TGCGCCAGCAGCGTTGACAGGGGTCATTCACCCCTCCACTTT.

The gene calls are TRBV5-6 and TRBJ1-4; possibly TRBD1 for D (6 bases). Germline values: CDR1 SGHDT, CDR2 YYEEEE. The CDR3 has 16 residues. Trimming pared 4 bases from V and 0 bases from J, leaving 13 bases between. Here the CDR3 DNA reads TGTGCCAGCAGCCGGGGGCCTGACGCAACTAATGAAAAACTGTTTTTT. Translating gives CASSRGPDATNEKLFF.

This clonotype was seen a few times. The chain employs TRBV18 and TRBJ2-7; 8 bases map to TRBD1. The CDR3 totals 15 residues. Germline values: CDR1 KGHSH, CDR2 LQKENI. Trimming at V came to 6 bases and at J to 3 bases, leaving 10 bases not matched to a gene. In nucleotides, the CDR3 is TGTGCCAGCTCCCTCTCCGGACAGGGTTACTACGAGCAGTACTTC. Encoded protein: CASSLSGQGYYEQYF.

This clonotype occurred many times. This sequence joins TRBV7-2 and TRBJ1-1, with 9 bases matching TRBD1. This CDR3 contains 12 residues. V lost 8 bases and J lost 8; bases outside the gene matches: 6. Germline lookup yields CDR1 SGHTA and CDR2 FQGNSA. CDR3 residues: CASGRDREEAFF. DNA for the CDR3: TGTGCCAGCGGCCGGGACAGGGAGGAAGCTTTCTTT.

The chain carries TRBV28 and TRBJ1-1; tentative D call: TRBD1 (6 bases). CDR3 length equals 14 residues. Trimming removed 4 bases from V and 1 base from J, with 10 bases in between. CDR1 and CDR2 from the germline V gene are MDHEN and SYDVKM. The CDR3 reads CASSSRGANTEAFF. In DNA, the CDR3 is TGTGCCAGCAGTTCTCGGGGGGCGAACACTGAAGCTTTCTTT.

This clonotype was seen repeatedly, ten times or more. The rearrangement joins TRBV5-1 to TRBJ2-1, with D maybe TRBD2 (5 bases). The CDR3 is 12 residues long. Per germline, CDR1 SGHRS and CDR2 YFSETQ. V was shortened by 6 bases and J by 8 bases, with 12 bases between the two germline ends. The CDR3 nucleotides read TGCGCCAGCAAGAGGGAGACCCATGAGCAGTTCTTC. Its translation: CASKRETHEQFF.

This clonotype has more than one count but fewer than ten. Just one base apart from a much larger clone, this may be a read error. The chain uses TRBV20-1 and TRBJ2-7; 12 positions match TRBD2. The CDR3 covers 14 residues. Per the germline V gene, CDR1 is DFQATT and CDR2 is SNEGSKA (reference sequence). CDR3 residues: CCALAGGSSYEQYF. The CDR3 DNA follows: TGCTGTGCCCTAGCGGGGGGGAGCTCCTACGAGCAGTACTTC.

This clonotype was seen only a few times. This rearrangement joins TRBV27 to TRBJ2-5; no clear D. The CDR3 extends over 13 amino acids. Trimming stripped 6 bases from V and 5 bases from J, with 13 bases between. Per the germline V gene, CDR1 is MNHEY and CDR2 is SMNVEV (reference sequence). CDR3 nucleotide sequence: TGTGCCAGCAGCCCGGCACATCGGGAGACCCAGTACTTC. It yields the protein CASSPAHRETQYF.

The table lists this clonotype with a few counts. The V and J genes are TRBV7-9 and TRBJ2-2; the D gene is possibly TRBD1 (6 bases). V was shortened by 5 bases and J by 7 bases, with 23 bases between the two germline ends. CDR3 length: 17 residues. CDR1 SEHNR and CDR2 FQNEAQ come from the germline V gene (reference sequence). CDR3 loop: CASSPRLVRGYDGELFF. The CDR3 region has the DNA TGTGCCAGCAGCCCACGCCTGGTCAGGGGTTATGACGGGGAGCTGTTTTTT.

There are a few counts of this clonotype. DNA for the CDR3: TGTGCCAGCAGCTCCTCAGGGGCAGAGACCCAGTACTTC. It is translated as CASSSSGAETQYF. V gene TRBV7-9 combines with J gene TRBJ2-5, with D maybe TRBD1 (6 bases). V lost 4 bases to trimming and J lost 4 bases, with 10 bases between them. The CDR3 is 13 residues long. Germline CDR1 SEHNR, CDR2 FQNEAQ (reference sequence).

The chain couples TRBV12-3 or TRBV12-4 to TRBJ1-1; unclear D gene. V lost 5 bases, J lost 5 bases, and 15 bases lay in between. The CDR3 extends over 14 amino acids. This chain's CDR3 is CASSPFFGRTEAFF. The CDR3 bases are TGTGCCAGCAGTCCATTCTTCGGGCGGACTGAAGCTTTCTTT.

This clonotype was found many times. CDR3 residues: CASSLGSGAYEQYF. The CDR3 DNA reads TGCGCCAGCAGCTTGGGTTCGGGGGCCTACGAGCAGTACTTC. The rearrangement links TRBV5-1 to TRBJ2-7; D is possibly TRBD2 (6 bases). The CDR3 extends over 14 amino acids. V was cut by 0 bases and J by 2 bases, with 9 bases left in between. Germline V gene data show CDR1 as SGHRS and CDR2 as YFSETQ.

This clonotype was observed a few times. The chain has TRBV11-2 and TRBJ2-1; 8 nucleotides match TRBD2. J gave up 4 bases and V 0 bases, and 8 bases lay outside the gene matches. The V gene's germline CDR1 is SGHAT and CDR2 FQNNGV. CDR3 size: 17 residues. The CDR3 is CASSLDLGRGAYNEQFF. The CDR3 DNA reads TGTGCCAGCAGCTTAGATCTCGGGCGGGGGGCATACAATGAGCAGTTCTTC.

This chain uses TRBV6-2 or TRBV6-3 with TRBJ1-5, with 7 bases that match TRBD1. V lost 6 bases to trimming and J lost 10 bases; unmatched junction nucleotides: 12. This CDR3 contains 14 residues. The germline CDR1 and CDR2 sequences are MNHEY and SVGEGT. DNA for the CDR3: TGTGCCAGCAGCTCCAACAGGGGCGCGGGCCCCCAGCATTTT. As protein: CASSSNRGAGPQHF.

This clonotype has more than one count but fewer than ten. The chain has TRBV7-8 and TRBJ2-3, with D perhaps matching TRBD1 (6 bases). Germline V lookup: CDR1 SGHVS, CDR2 FQNEAQ. Deletions cut 8 bases from V and 1 base from J, with 19 bases between. The CDR3 is 16 residues long. The CDR3 DNA follows: TGTGCCAGCTCCTATGGGGGCCTCCTCCGCACAGATACGCAGTATTTT. Protein: CASSYGGLLRTDTQYF.

This clonotype was counted between two and nine times. This chain links TRBV5-1 with TRBJ2-3; 9 nucleotides align to TRBD1. This CDR3 spans 15 amino acids. Per germline, CDR1 SGHRS and CDR2 YFSETQ. V was clipped by 7 bases and J by 6 bases; unmatched bases: 12. CDR3 protein: CASSPGTGFGDTQYF. Written as DNA, the CDR3 is TGCGCCAGCTCCCCCGGGACAGGGTTTGGCGATACGCAGTATTTT.

Only a few counts were recorded for this clonotype. The chain links TRBV4-1 to TRBJ1-1; weak D call: TRBD1 (6 bases). The CDR3 is made up of 16 amino acids. V dropped 1 base and J dropped 3 bases, with 15 bases sitting between them. Per the germline V gene, CDR1 is MGHRA and CDR2 is YSYEKL. As DNA, the CDR3 is TGCGCCAGCAGCCAAGTCGGTATGGGGGCGGACACTGAAGCTTTCTTT. It specifies CASSQVGMGADTEAFF.